The T cell receptor beta chain under discussion was sequenced for a study of OX40 agonist ivuxolimab in advanced cancers. For the study at large: Ivuxolimab doses were 0.01, 0.1, 0.3, 1.5, 3 or 10 mg/kg every 2 weeks.

Assay used: immunoSEQ multiplex PCR; TCRdb lists only in-frame clones, some missing. The sample carries tens of thousands of clones, over 80% recorded once. For this clone: Its cognate antigen is unknown.

Overall study findings and caveats: By week 6 at 0.1 to 3.0 mg/kg, blood CD4+ and CD8+ T cells had expanded clonally. Expanded clones belonging to CD8+ T cells outnumbered, on average, those of CD4+.

The source is an adult with an advanced solid tumor such as melanoma, head and neck, liver or kidney cancer. The source was CD4+ or CD8+ T cells sorted from blood, collected in a trial of the OX40 agonist ivuxolimab.

CDR3 sequence reads: CASSKVGLGVLGETQYF. As DNA, the CDR3 is TGTGCCAGCAGCAAAGTAGGACTAGGGGTCCTGGGAGAGACCCAGTACTTC. This rearrangement joins TRBV21-1 to TRBJ2-5; the table's D call TRBD2 went unverified against the DNA. TRBV21-1 is deemed a pseudogene. The CDR3 has 17 amino acids.